The 13 T cell receptor beta chains below were found in one sample sequenced in a study of T cells after yellow fever vaccination. TCRdb independently ran MiXCR on the 5' RACE reads; one entry per CDR3 protein. The sample contains some 560,000 distinct CDR3 sequences, around 17% of which appear only once. The sequences come from PBMCs, collected less than 6 days after the first yellow fever vaccination. The receptor set was obtained from a man aged 18 to 29 who received the YFV17D yellow fever vaccine.

The rearrangement uses TRBV20-1 and TRBJ1-5, with 8 bases aligning to TRBD1. Germline assignment: CDR1 DFQATT and CDR2 SNEGSKA (reference sequence). The CDR3 has 13 residues. V lost 6 bases and J lost 3; bases outside the gene matches: 4. In nucleotides, the CDR3 is TGCAGTGCGCAGACAGGGGTCAATCAGCCCCAGCATTTT. It encodes CSAQTGVNQPQHF.

This clonotype was seen many times. This chain connects TRBV18 to TRBJ2-5; D not resolved. The CDR3 runs 13 residues. Trimming removed 3 bases from V and 1 base from J, with 6 bases in between. The germline gives CDR1 KGHSH, CDR2 LQKENI. The DNA of the CDR3 is TGTGCCAGCTCACCGCAATTCCAAGAGACCCAGTACTTC. Amino acids: CASSPQFQETQYF.

This clonotype has only a few counts. The rearrangement joins TRBV5-4 to TRBJ2-2, with 16 bases that match TRBD2. J gave up 6 bases and V 0 bases, and 5 bases lay outside the gene matches. CDR3 length: 18 residues. Germline CDR1 SGHNT, CDR2 YYREEE (reference sequence). The CDR3 nucleotides read TGTGCCAGCAGCTTGGAGGGACTAGCGGGGGGGCTCGCCGGGGAGCTGTTTTTT. It translates to CASSLEGLAGGLAGELFF.

The sample holds a few counts of this clonotype. The chain has TRBV14 and TRBJ2-7, with D possibly being TRBD1 (6 bases). This CDR3 is built from 17 residues. The germline V and J ends were trimmed by 4 bases and 0 bases, with 19 bases remaining between them. Germline CDR1 and CDR2: SGHDN and FVKESK. The CDR3 region is CASSPYLQGSSSYEQYF. The CDR3 DNA reads TGTGCCAGCAGCCCATACTTGCAGGGGTCCAGCTCCTACGAGCAGTACTTC. Looking up the rest from reference TRBV14 and TRBJ2-7 gives the full variable domain: EAGVTQFPSHSVIEKGQTVTLRCDPISGHDNLYWYRRVMGKEIKFLLHFVKESKQDESGMPNNRFLAERTGGTYSTLKVQPAELEDSGVYFCASSPYLQGSSSYEQYFGPGTRLTVT.

The CDR3 DNA reads as TGTGCCAGCAACCCACCTGAGTGGGGCGGGGAGACCCAGTACTTC. It yields the protein CASNPPEWGGETQYF. The rearrangement joins TRBV5-5 to TRBJ2-5; D may correspond to TRBD1 or TRBD2 (5 bases each). With 6 bases removed from V and 5 bases from J, the gap between germline ends came to 20 bases. The CDR3 is 15 residues long. Germline loops: CDR1 SGHKS, CDR2 YYEKEE (reference sequence).

A few counts support this clonotype. The rearrangement uses TRBV7-2 and TRBJ1-5; D possibly corresponds to TRBD1 (6 bases). CDR1 and CDR2 (germline): SGHTA, FQGNSA. The CDR3 totals 14 residues. The V gene lost 5 bases and the J gene lost 5 bases, with 13 bases spanning the gap. In nucleotides, the CDR3 is TGTGCCAGCAGCCCTTACAGGGTGGATCAGCCCCAGCATTTT. Translated, it gives CASSPYRVDQPQHF.

There are a few counts of this clonotype. The chain employs TRBV7-3 and TRBJ2-2, with TRBD2 as a possible D gene (7 bases). The germline gives CDR1 SGHTA, CDR2 FQGTGA. Trimming pared 5 bases from V and 5 bases from J, leaving 18 bases between. CDR3 length equals 16 residues. This CDR3 reads CASSPRGGIWTGELFF. CDR3 coding DNA: TGTGCCAGCAGCCCAAGGGGGGGCATTTGGACCGGGGAGCTGTTTTTT.

This chain links TRBV4-1 with TRBJ2-3; 8 bases are shared with TRBD2. The germline V gene has CDR1 MGHRA and CDR2 YSYEKL. V shed 6 bases, J shed 1 base, and the junction held 6 bases outside the gene matches. This CDR3 comprises 15 residues. The CDR3 DNA sequence: TGCGCCAGCAGTCAAAATAGCGGGGGCACAGATACGCAGTATTTT. It translates to CASSQNSGGTDTQYF.

The V gene is TRBV27, the J gene TRBJ2-1, with D possibly TRBD2 on 6 matching bases. The germline V gene encodes CDR1 MNHEY and CDR2 SMNVEV (reference sequence). The V gene lost 3 bases and the J gene lost 4 bases, with 13 bases spanning the gap. CDR3 size: 15 residues. The CDR3 coding sequence is TGTGCCAGCAGTTTCGGAACACTAGCTTACAATGAGCAGTTCTTC. It translates to CASSFGTLAYNEQFF.

V usage is TRBV6-2 or TRBV6-3 and J usage is TRBJ1-2, with no clear D. Trimming shortened V by 0 bases and J by 8 bases, and 10 bases separated the two germline ends. Germline CDR1 reads MNHEY; CDR2 reads SVGEGT. There are 13 residues in the CDR3. The CDR3 coding sequence is TGTGCCAGCAGTTACTCGACGGGTGGAGGCTACACCTTC. Translating it yields CASSYSTGGGYTF.

The V gene is TRBV6-2 or TRBV6-3, the J gene TRBJ1-1, with D maybe TRBD1 (5 bases). Germline CDR1 reads MNHEY; CDR2 reads SVGEGT. V was cut by 2 bases and J by 0 bases, with 10 bases left in between. The CDR3 has 15 residues. The CDR3, as DNA: TGTGCCAGCAGTTACCGGGACGGTTTGAACACTGAAGCTTTCTTT. It encodes CASSYRDGLNTEAFF.

With regard to this clonotype: Its ends do not fully match the called genes, so a read error is possible. V is TRBV7-7 and J is TRBJ2-2, with D tentatively TRBD2 (6 bases). Per germline, CDR1 SSHAT and CDR2 FNYEAQ (reference sequence). This CDR3 has 14 amino acids. This CDR3 is CASRGDFYTGELFF. CDR3 DNA sequence: TGTGCTAGCAGAGGGGACTTCTACACCGGGGAGCTGTTTTTT.

This clonotype came up once. This chain joins TRBV19 and TRBJ1-1; TRBD1 might be the D (5 bases). The V end was cut by 8 bases, the J end by 4 bases, with 14 bases between. The CDR3 covers 13 residues. The V gene's germline CDR1 is LNHDA and CDR2 SQIVND (reference sequence). CDR3: CASSDGGVTEAFF. In DNA form, the CDR3 reads TGTGCCAGTTCGGACGGGGGAGTCACTGAAGCTTTCTTT.